A selection of T cell receptor beta chains follows, all from one sample in a study of blood T cell repertoires in COVID-19. The repertoire was sequenced with immunoSEQ multiplex PCR; TCRdb's copy has only in-frame clones and lacks some. The table includes roughly 200,000 clones, 80% to 85% detected once. Sequenced: peripheral blood. These receptors all stem from a woman between 35 and 50 years old with COVID-19, enrolled during active disease. The conserved cysteine and the conserved F or W are not part of the CDR3 here. Fields, in order: J gene, V gene, clone size, CDR3 protein. Some rows have no size entry. The others give once, few or many, or a class for an expanded clone.

TRBJ1-6 | TRBV6-1 | . | ASSEGLPYNSPLH
TRBJ1-1 | TRBV3-1/TRBV3-2 | . | ASSPLGLNTEAF
TRBJ2-7 | TRBV14 | . | ASSRPRQGGSYEQY
TRBJ2-7 | TRBV3-1/TRBV3-2 | . | ASSHPDRDEQY
TRBJ1-4 | TRBV18 | . | ASSHSGVTNEKLF
TRBJ2-6 | TRBV6-4 | few | ATGTNSGANVLT
TRBJ2-7 | TRBV6-5 | . | ASSYSVTSHGEQY
TRBJ2-7 | TRBV2 | few | ASIRGLAVYEQY
TRBJ1-4 | TRBV19 | . | ASRGGGINEKLF
TRBJ1-2 | TRBV14 | . | ASSFQSGQARGYT
TRBJ2-5 | TRBV7-9 | . | ASSRQTGQETQY
TRBJ1-1 | TRBV10-1 | . | ASSESSRSGTEAF
TRBJ2-3 | TRBV9 | . | ASSLRQGQWGTDTQY
TRBJ2-7 | TRBV6-5 | . | ASSWNRGYDEQY
TRBJ1-1 | TRBV20-1 | . | SASHEEVRGGYTEAF
TRBJ2-7 | TRBV4-1 | . | ASSQLTAYEQY
TRBJ2-2 | TRBV7-3 | . | ASSWDRGELF
TRBJ2-7 | TRBV5-1 | . | ASSLGLAVPYEQY
TRBJ2-7 | TRBV5-1 | few | ASSLMQGAGEQY
TRBJ2-7 | TRBV28 | once | ASSPRALRLAVYEQY
TRBJ1-1 | TRBV5-1 | . | ASIRDRSTEAF
TRBJ1-2 | TRBV27 | . | ASSWGTGGNYGYT
TRBJ1-5 | TRBV4-1 | . | ASSRTGGGVQPQH
TRBJ1-1 | TRBV19 | once | ASSFTRDGAGNTEAF
TRBJ2-2 | TRBV5-6 | . | ASTLDGGPNTGELF
TRBJ2-1 | TRBV15 | . | ATSRDAREGSTSSYNEQF
TRBJ2-3 | TRBV7-3 | . | ASSLLGGHRTDTQY
TRBJ1-5 | TRBV29-1 | . | SVTQGAEYQPQH
TRBJ1-4 | TRBV10-3 | few | AMGTGGEKLF
TRBJ2-1 | TRBV9 | few | ASSVEGDEQF
TRBJ2-3 | TRBV6-5 | . | ASSSDRNVGDTQY
TRBJ2-7 | TRBV29-1 | . | SVVWTGGSEQY
TRBJ2-1 | TRBV27 | . | ASSLSSVTSGTYNEQF
TRBJ2-3 | TRBV7-3 | . | ASTPGGPGTDTQY
TRBJ2-5 | TRBV27 | . | ASSLLGLAGGQETQY
TRBJ1-1 | TRBV19 | . | ASSIRPIGGAF
TRBJ1-1 | TRBV9 | . | ASSLTGGTEAF
TRBJ2-7 | TRBV5-8 | . | ASSFGQVDYEQY
TRBJ2-7 | TRBV29-1 | once | SFRDRGPYEQY
TRBJ2-5 | TRBV10-3 | . | AISESVETQY
TRBJ1-1 | TRBV29-1 | . | SVKPGHENTEAF
TRBJ1-6 | TRBV2 | . | ASSEGSYFH